This TCR beta chain comes out of a study of T cell responses to AZD1222 COVID-19 vaccine. Broader study findings: Clonal diversity may have been underestimated in mostly white British donors. Spike-specific TCR breadth and depth were elevated following two AZD1222 doses.

A word on this clone: As yet, its antigen is unknown.

Pooled samples include second doses given at about 4 or 12 weeks. CDR1 is MNHEY and CDR2 is SVGAGI in the germline V gene. The V end lost 2 bases, the J end lost 2 bases, and 9 bases lay between the germline ends. The length of the CDR3 is 14 residues. Data came from immunoSEQ multiplex PCR; TCRdb stores just in-frame clones and leaves some out. The sample carries about 130,000 clones, 75% to 95% recorded once. The TCR sequence derives from an adult who received the AZD1222 COVID-19 vaccine. The specimen comprised peripheral blood, sampled 28 days after the second AZD1222 dose. The rearrangement joins TRBV6-5 to TRBJ1-1; D is undetermined. CDR3 loop: CASSYTSGNTEAFF. In nucleotides, the CDR3 is TGTGCCAGCAGTTACACCTCAGGAAACACTGAAGCTTTCTTT.